This TCR beta chain was sequenced in a study of identical twins (dated by TCRdb to the mid-2010s). Notes on the research overall: The study deep-sequenced TCR alpha and beta repertoires from monozygotic twins, unrelated adults of various ages and cord blood to test whether fetal clonotypes persist. Replicate twin experiments were performed at different times using different library preparation protocols to rule out contamination. What the work shows at the level of the full study, not this receptor alone: Abundant cord blood beta clonotypes carried fewer insertions; young adult naive repertoires showed a weaker similar trend, while memory repertoires showed none. Because the same donors could not be followed over many years, the conclusions relied on cross-sectional statistical analysis. In monozygotic twins, recombination models systematically underestimated out-of-frame TCR alpha sharing, but the models matched the sharing seen between unrelated individuals. Out-of-frame TCR alpha sequences shared between twins showed an excess of low generation-probability sequences compared with coincidental sharing between unrelated individuals. Zero-insertion analyses could be partly confounded by invariant T cells such as MAIT and iNKT, although diverse VJ usage argued against such confounding for most clonotypes. A weaker excess of twin sharing was found in beta out-of-frame sequences because the signal-to-noise ratio was lowered by fewer shared sequences.

Only a few counts were recorded for this clonotype. No cognate antigen has been identified for it. Nothing much larger sits one base from this clone, and base qualities are not available. Counted from cysteine to phenylalanine, this CDR3 has 16 amino acids. Only the CDR3 part of the read is kept: 48 bases, read in frame from the first base. CDR1 MNHEY and CDR2 SVGAGI are derived from the germline V gene. The junction shows trimming of 7 bases on V and 8 bases on J, and the gene matches do not reach 19 bases of it. Library prep was done by 5' RACE. Sequencing took place on an Illumina HiSeq 2000. Template switching introduced a universal primer binding site; the final cDNA contained a unique molecular identifier, enabling accurate counting of TCR cDNA molecules. Specific primers in the conserved constant-segment region were used to synthesize first-strand cDNA for TCR alpha and beta chains. To control for contamination, every cDNA library carried two barcodes: a SMART-Mk sample barcode plus Illumina barcodes. Two successive PCR steps introduced TruSeq adapter sequences along with Illumina sample barcodes. TCR alpha and beta cDNA libraries were sequenced on the Illumina HiSeq platform with custom primers. Under the source paper's analysis protocol: MiGEC processed the raw reads to extract unique molecular identifiers, while MiXCR was used to determine the CDR3 positions. Recombination models were inferred per individual with the repgenHMM and IGoR tools using an EM algorithm. Shared clonotype analysis was performed with the tcR package in R, normalizing sharing by the product of cloneset sizes. Out-of-frame nonproductive sequences were analyzed to study raw recombination free of thymic and clonal selection effects. TCRdb reran the public reads through fastp at Q25 and MiXCR, keeping productive beta chains. Each entry merges the rows of one CDR3 protein and shows their most common DNA and genes. These V and J calls derive from TCRdb rather than the authors' analysis. This sample holds roughly 720,000 distinct CDR3 sequences; approximately 18% were observed only once. Together, the top ten hold around 12% of the sample.

All donors were healthy Caucasians. The twin cohort consisted of three pairs of female monozygotic twins, all aged about 18 to 30 years. Peripheral blood mononuclear cells were used as the source from which RNA for TCR libraries was isolated. These data also formed part of another study, on T cells expressing NK-cell markers. As the second paper documents: Three sorted T-cell subsets (CD3+CD56+NKG2C+, CD3+CD56+NKG2C- and CD3+CD56-NKG2C+) from several donors had their TCR beta-chain repertoires profiled. Among the eight sequenced donors, only one was HCMV-seronegative, while the other seven were HCMV-seropositive. In several experiments an anti-gammadeltaTCR antibody was added to restrict sorting to alphabetaTCR-expressing T cells. In several donors, the dominant CD3+CD56+NKG2C+ clonotypes were found to rank among the top 10 CD8+ clonotypes and to make up about 1.0-7.5% of CD8+ T cells. Those dominant clonotypes were again the most abundant among CD3+CD56-NKG2C+ cells in a few donors, at about 25-60.1%. Whether the expanded NKG2C-expressing T cell clones were specific for HCMV antigens remained unclear. The eight sequenced donors were randomly selected healthy volunteers, three men and five women. HCMV serostatus was determined by detecting HCMV-specific IgG in serum with a commercial ELISA kit. Bulk peripheral blood T-cell repertoires were additionally sequenced from unsorted PBMC for about six donors. MIGEC was used to demultiplex reads and group the reads by UMI, and MiTCR was used to assemble and quantify clonotypes. Only TCR cDNA sequences supported by at least two reads were kept to exclude erroneous sequences. Downstream repertoire analysis used the tcR package, and clonotypes were matched across fractions by CDR3 nucleotide sequence plus V segment. Antigen specificity was annotated against VDJdb with VDJmatch, allowing one amino acid substitution in CDR3.

This clonotype was sampled from a woman between 18 and 30 years old in good health. Input material: PBMCs. The V gene is TRBV6-5 and the J gene is TRBJ1-1; 7 junctional bases match TRBD1. The DNA sequence is as follows: TGTGCCAGCAACTACTACTCCCCGGGACAGACTTTAGAAGCTTTCTTT. Its protein is CASNYYSPGQTLEAFF.